This T cell receptor (beta chain) comes out of a study of metastatic and nonmetastatic thyroid tumors. Study as a whole: Both malignant and benign thyroid patients supplied peripheral blood and tumor or nodule tissue samples, across which the repertoires of these patients were then compared.

In this sample, this clone turned up a few times. Its cognate antigen is unknown. The V gene lost 7 bases and the J gene lost 5 bases, with 11 bases spanning the gap. This CDR3 contains 12 residues. In germline, CDR1 is LNHDA, CDR2 SQIVND (reference sequence). Study-level findings and limits: Benign nodules reportedly had significantly lower TCR beta diversity than malignant thyroid tumors in blood and tumor.

In the source study's methods: Built for papillary thyroid cancer, a distant-metastasis classifier drew on CDR3 differences across clinicopathological groups. TCRdb re-analyzed the PCR reads through MiXCR. TCRdb's processing, not the authors', yielded these V and J calls. The table shows 60,000 or so clones, with roughly 29% occurring only once. Thyroid surgery took place with no prior treatment in any patient. V usage is TRBV19 and J usage is TRBJ1-2; D not resolved. Sequenced material: blood. This clonotype was obtained from a female donor with papillary thyroid cancer or a benign thyroid nodule (not recorded which). Some clones in this sample may be carry-over from other donors' samples. Written as DNA, the CDR3 is TGTGCCAGTAAAGACGGCAATTATGGCTACACCTTC. Encoded protein: CASKDGNYGYTF. The full variable domain, completed using reference TRBV19 and TRBJ1-2, is DGGITQSPKYLFRKEGQNVTLSCEQNLNHDAMYWYRQDPGQGLRLIYYSQIVNDFQKGDIAEGYSVSREKKESFPLTVTSAQKNPTAFYLCASKDGNYGYTFGSGTRLTVV.